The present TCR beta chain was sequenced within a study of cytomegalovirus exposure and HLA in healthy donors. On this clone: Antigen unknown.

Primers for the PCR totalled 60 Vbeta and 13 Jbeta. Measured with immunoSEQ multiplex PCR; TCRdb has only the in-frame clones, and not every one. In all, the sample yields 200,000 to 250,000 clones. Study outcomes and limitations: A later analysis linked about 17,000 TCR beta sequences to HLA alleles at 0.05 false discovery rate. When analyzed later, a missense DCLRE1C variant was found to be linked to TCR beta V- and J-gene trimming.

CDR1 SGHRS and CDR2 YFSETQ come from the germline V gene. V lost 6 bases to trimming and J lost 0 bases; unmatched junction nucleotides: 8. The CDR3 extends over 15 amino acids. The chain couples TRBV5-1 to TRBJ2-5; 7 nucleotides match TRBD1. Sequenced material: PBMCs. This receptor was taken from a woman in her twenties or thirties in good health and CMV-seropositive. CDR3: CASTGQAVYQETQYF. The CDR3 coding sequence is TGCGCCAGCACAGGACAGGCGGTGTACCAAGAGACCCAGTACTTC.